Each of the 5 T cell receptor beta chains below was sequenced from the same sample in a study of T-cell memory formation after mild COVID-19. From the 5' RACE reads, TCRdb called clonotypes with MiXCR, one entry per CDR3 protein. The table records some 130,000 distinct CDR3 sequences, 15% to 20% of them present only once. Specimen: PBMCs or a T cell subset sorted from them (not recorded which). Source of these receptors: an adult woman who had mild COVID-19 (a few samples of this study predate the infection). Cell type and time point are not known.

This clonotype was detected a few times. The chain recombines TRBV29-1 with TRBJ2-7; D ambiguous. This CDR3 has 13 residues. Trimming pared 7 bases from V and 0 bases from J, leaving 13 bases between. Germline V gene data show CDR1 as SQVTM and CDR2 as ANQGSEA. CDR3 DNA: TGCAGCGCCGAATCGGACCACTCCTACGAGCAGTACTTC. Translation: CSAESDHSYEQYF.

Many counts were recorded for this clonotype. The J gene is TRBJ2-3, the V gene TRBV5-1; 9 positions match TRBD2. V lost 0 bases to trimming and J lost 2 bases; unmatched junction nucleotides: 7. CDR1 and CDR2 (germline): SGHRS, YFSETQ. This CDR3 is built from 17 residues. For the CDR3, the DNA is TGCGCCAGCAGCTTGGCCCCAGCGGGGGGCCCCACAGATACGCAGTATTTT. It is translated as CASSLAPAGGPTDTQYF.

This clonotype was seen a handful of times. CDR3 bases: TGTGCCAGCAGTCAACATAACAATGAGCAGTTCTTC. It specifies CASSQHNNEQFF. The gene calls are TRBV3-1 and TRBJ2-1; D not resolved. Trimming shortened V by 6 bases and J by 5 bases, and 8 bases separated the two germline ends. The CDR3 is 12 residues long. The germline V gene encodes CDR1 LGHDT and CDR2 YNNKEL (reference sequence).

This clonotype was observed a handful of times. The genes are TRBV7-9 and TRBJ2-5, with TRBD1 matching over 9 bases. From germline, CDR1 is SEHNR and CDR2 FQNEAQ (reference sequence). Trimming cost V 4 bases and J 5 bases; bases outside gene matches: 8. The CDR3 spans 15 residues. The CDR3 coding sequence is TGTGCCAGCAGCTCATCACAGGGGGCGGGTGAGACCCAGTACTTC. This codes for CASSSSQGAGETQYF.

The chain employs TRBV9 and TRBJ1-2, with TRBD1 as a possible D gene (5 bases). This CDR3 comprises 17 residues. The V end lost 4 bases, the J end lost 4 bases, and 23 bases lay between the germline ends. Germline values: CDR1 SGDLS, CDR2 YYNGEE. This chain's CDR3 is CASSYLERAGWGYGYTF. Here the CDR3 DNA reads TGTGCCAGCAGCTACCTGGAACGGGCAGGGTGGGGCTATGGCTACACCTTC.